Detailed here is one T cell receptor (beta chain). Its antigen is unidentified. Germline values: CDR1 SGHAT, CDR2 FQNNGV. The CDR3 covers 18 residues. The V end lost 1 base, the J end lost 2 bases, and 17 bases lay between the germline ends. This specimen comes from a study of cytomegalovirus exposure and HLA in healthy donors. For the study at large: A previous analysis identified 95 million to 140 million unique TCR beta sequences derived from 180 million or so T cells. General study points: Being productive about 90% or about 30% of the time was typical of most TCR beta V segments in an earlier analysis. Indistinguishable V segments such as TRBV6-2 and TRBV6-3 were excluded.

The study ran its PCR with 60 Vbeta and 13 Jbeta primers. Only in-frame clones appear in the TCRdb table, and some are missing; sequencing was by immunoSEQ multiplex PCR. Here the sample spans over 70,000 clones, roughly 70% being singletons. Sequencing was carried out using PBMCs. J is TRBJ1-4 and V is TRBV11-2; tentative D call: TRBD1 (5 bases). The source of this sequence is a man aged 25 to 40 in good health and CMV-seropositive. The CDR3 sequence is CASSLVRQRQLTNEKLFF. The CDR3 bases are TGTGCCAGCAGCTTAGTGAGACAGCGTCAGCTTACTAATGAAAAACTGTTTTTT.